This T cell receptor beta chain emerged from a study of human T cells and chemical hapten exposure. The study's library attached unique molecular identifiers to single cDNA molecules. A single record per CDR3 protein comes from TCRdb applying MiXCR to the RACE reads. The sample contains roughly 380,000 distinct CDR3 sequences, more than 4.5% of which appear only once. The CDR3 runs to 11 residues. The germline V gene encodes CDR1 GTSNPN and CDR2 SVGIG (reference sequence). V was cut by 4 bases and J by 1 base, with 5 bases left in between. Indicated time point: pre-sensitization, week 0. Treatment meaning: therapeutic diphenylcyclopropenone sensitization with weekly scalp DPC. Sample donors consisted of patients with alopecia, aged 18 to 70 years, who were suitable for DPC.

This sequence was found in a woman aged 45-60 years with alopecia areata. Some clones in this sample may be carry-over from other donors' samples. The sample in question was whole blood, obtained in connection with sensitization to the hapten diphenylcyclopropenone (DPC). The chain carries TRBV30 and TRBJ2-7; D not certain. This CDR3 reads CAWTDSYEQYF. DNA for the CDR3: TGTGCCTGGACGGATTCCTACGAGCAGTACTTC.